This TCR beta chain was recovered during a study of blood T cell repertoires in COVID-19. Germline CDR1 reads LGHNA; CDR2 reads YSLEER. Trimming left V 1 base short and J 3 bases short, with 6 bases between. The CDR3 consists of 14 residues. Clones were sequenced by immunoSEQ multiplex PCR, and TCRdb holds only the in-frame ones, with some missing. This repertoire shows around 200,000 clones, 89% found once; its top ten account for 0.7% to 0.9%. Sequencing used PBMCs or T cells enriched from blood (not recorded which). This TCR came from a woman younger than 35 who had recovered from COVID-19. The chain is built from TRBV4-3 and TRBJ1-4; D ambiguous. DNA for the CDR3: TGCGCCAGCAGCCAAGGGCACCCTAATGAAAAACTGTTTTTT. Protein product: CASSQGHPNEKLFF.